The T cell receptor (beta chain) described here comes from a study of T cell changes during pregnancy in multiple sclerosis. The method was immunoSEQ multiplex PCR; TCRdb's version includes in-frame clones alone and lacks a portion of them. The data contain about 50,000 clones, roughly 94% of them singletons. The CDR3 consists of 17 residues. J gave up 4 bases and V 1 base, and 9 bases lay outside the gene matches. Germline V CDR1 and CDR2: SGHVS, FNYEAQ. The chain joins TRBV7-6 to TRBJ2-5, with TRBD1 identical over 10 bases. This sample comprised CD4+ T cells from peripheral blood mononuclear cells, obtained in the third trimester of pregnancy. The sequence was collected from a female donor with multiple sclerosis, enrolled in a pregnancy study. The CDR3 DNA sequence: TGTGCCAGCAGCTTAGTGAGGTTGACAGGGGGCGTAGAGACCCAGTACTTC. Amino acid sequence: CASSLVRLTGGVETQYF.